The following is a T cell receptor beta chain sequence with its context. Its antigen is undetermined. This sample is part of a study of cytomegalovirus exposure and HLA in healthy donors. General observations from the study: Roughly even sequencing depth across donors was the assumption behind the presence/absence analyses.

Trimming pared 3 bases from V and 1 base from J, leaving 19 bases between. This CDR3 is built from 17 residues. Germline V gene sequence: CDR1 SGDLS, CDR2 YYNGEE. A multiplex PCR was run with 60 Vbeta primers and 13 Jbeta primers. The authors' processing: In a later analysis, approximately 80 million unique TCR beta chains included roughly 11 million shared by two or more donors. Clones were sequenced by immunoSEQ multiplex PCR, and TCRdb holds only the in-frame ones, with some missing. For V, J and clone size, that table is used; D and trimming come from the DNA. In the table there are about 160,000 clones, 81% of which are singletons.

This receptor was taken from a woman in her late teens or twenties in good health and CMV-seronegative. The sequenced sample was PBMCs. V gene TRBV9 combines with J gene TRBJ1-1; a possible D gene is TRBD1 (6 bases). CDR3 sequence (DNA): TGTGCCAGCAGCGACATGACAGGACCCAGTAGGAACACTGAAGCTTTCTTT. Its translation: CASSDMTGPSRNTEAFF.